This T cell receptor (beta chain) was sequenced during a study of blood T cell repertoires in COVID-19. CDR3 length: 17 amino acids. V gave up 4 bases and J gave up 7 bases; unmatched junction bases: 11. Germline loops: CDR1 SGHTA, CDR2 FQGNSA. Assay: immunoSEQ multiplex PCR; the TCRdb copy retains only in-frame clones and omits some. The sample shows about 83,000 clones, around 90% of them seen only once. This TCR was sampled from a woman aged 50 to 65 with active or convalescent COVID-19. J is TRBJ2-1 and V is TRBV7-2; the match to TRBD2 covers 12 bases. Source material: peripheral blood. The CDR3 spells CASSSTSGGLKGNEQFF. CDR3 DNA: TGTGCCAGCAGCTCTACTAGCGGGGGGTTGAAGGGGAATGAGCAGTTCTTC. The variable domain in full, with the rest retrieved from reference TRBV7-2 and TRBJ2-1, is GAGVSQSPSNKVTEKGKDVELRCDPISGHTALYWYRQSLGQGLEFLIYFQGNSAPDKSGLPSDRFSAERTGGSVSTLTIQRTQQEDSAVYLCASSSTSGGLKGNEQFFGPGTRLTVL.